The 4 T cell receptor beta chains below come from one sample, sequenced in a study of radiotherapy plus CTLA-4 blockade in lung cancer. Sequenced by immunoSEQ multiplex PCR; TCRdb stores in-frame clones only, minus some. The table has around 63,000 clones, 65% to 85% seen once; the top ten hold approximately 16%. The specimen comprised peripheral blood, sampled from a patient treated with radiotherapy plus ipilimumab. Receptor source: a human donor with non-small cell lung cancer whose response to radiotherapy plus ipilimumab could not be evaluated. Some clones in this sample may be carry-over from other donors' samples.

J is TRBJ2-1 and V is TRBV7-2, with D perhaps matching TRBD2 (6 bases). V was pared by 7 bases and J by 1 base, with 14 bases between. Germline V gene data show CDR1 as SGHTA and CDR2 as FQGNSA. The CDR3 contains 15 residues. DNA for the CDR3: TGTGCCAGCACCCCTAGCGCAACATCCTACAATGAGCAGTTCTTC. It codes for CASTPSATSYNEQFF.

CDR3 in amino acids: CASSLRDRASPLHF. The CDR3 DNA reads TGTGCCAGTAGTCTGAGGGACAGGGCCTCACCCCTCCACTTT. The chain combines TRBV19 with TRBJ1-6, with 9 bases aligning to TRBD1. CDR3 size: 14 residues. The trim removed 5 bases at V and 10 bases at J, leaving 6 bases unmatched. Germline V gene data show CDR1 as LNHDA and CDR2 as SQIVND (reference sequence).

V and J are TRBV10-3 and TRBJ2-7; D is undetermined. V dropped 0 bases and J dropped 1 base, with 7 bases sitting between them. The germline V gene has CDR1 ENHRY and CDR2 SYGVKD. The CDR3 has 14 amino acids. The CDR3 sequence is CAISESYSSYEQYF. As DNA, the CDR3 is TGTGCCATCAGTGAGTCGTACAGTTCCTACGAGCAGTACTTC.

This chain joins TRBV19 and TRBJ1-5; D gene uncertain. Trimming took 4 bases from V and 5 from J, leaving 6 bases between them. Per germline, CDR1 LNHDA and CDR2 SQIVND (reference sequence). The CDR3 spans 12 residues. CDR3 in amino acids: CASSKRDQPQHF. CDR3 coding DNA: TGTGCCAGTAGTAAACGAGATCAGCCCCAGCATTTT.